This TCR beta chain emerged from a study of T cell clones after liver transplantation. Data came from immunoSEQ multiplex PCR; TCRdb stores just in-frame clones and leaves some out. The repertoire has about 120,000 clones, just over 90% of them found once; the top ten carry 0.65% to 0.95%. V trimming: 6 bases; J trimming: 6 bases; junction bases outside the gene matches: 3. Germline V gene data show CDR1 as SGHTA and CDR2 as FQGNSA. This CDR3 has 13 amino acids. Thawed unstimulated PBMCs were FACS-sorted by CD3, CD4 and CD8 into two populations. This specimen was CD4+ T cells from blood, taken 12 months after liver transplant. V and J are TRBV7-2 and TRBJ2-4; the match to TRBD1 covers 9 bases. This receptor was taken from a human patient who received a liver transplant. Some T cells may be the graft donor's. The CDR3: CASRGTGRNIQYF. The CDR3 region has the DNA TGTGCCAGCAGAGGGACAGGGAGAAACATTCAGTACTTC.